These T cell receptor beta chains were read from a single sample in a study of T cell responses to AZD1222 COVID-19 vaccine. TCRdb's copy holds only in-frame clones and misses some; the assay was immunoSEQ multiplex PCR. This sample has some 110,000 clones, with roughly 84% found just once. This specimen was peripheral blood, taken on day 0 of AZD1222 vaccination. The receptor source for this set is an adult in good health. Each CDR3 is given with its conserved first and last residue. D genes are given only for firm matches. Clone size appears in some rows only: once, few, many, or a class for an expanded clone.

TRBJ1-2 - - TRBV2 13 TGTGCCTCCCGGGTCGGGACCGGGTATGGCTACACCTTC CASRVGTGYGYTF
TRBJ1-1 - - TRBV6-5 13 TGTGCCAGCAACAGGGTTCGTGGCACTGAAGCTTTCTTT CASNRVRGTEAFF
TRBJ2-1 TRBD2 - TRBV28 13 TGTGCCAGCAGTTTTTCTAGCGGGAACGAGCAGTTCTTC CASSFSSGNEQFF
TRBJ1-1 - - TRBV2 12 TGTGCCAGCAGTGAGGGGTTCACTGAAGCTTTCTTT CASSEGFTEAFF
TRBJ1-2 - - TRBV24-1 13 TGTGCCACCAGTACCCCCGAGGGCTATGGCTACACCTTC CATSTPEGYGYTF
TRBJ1-5 TRBD1 - TRBV4-1 21 TGCGCCAGCAGCCAAGAGAGGTTGGGTGGACCGGGACAGGGGCTTAATCAGCCCCAGCATTTT CASSQERLGGPGQGLNQPQHF
TRBJ2-7 TRBD2 - TRBV27 14 TGTGCCAGCAGTTTGGCCGGGGGGGCATACGAGCAGTACTTC CASSLAGGAYEQYF
TRBJ1-1 TRBD1 - TRBV2 17 TGTGCCAGCAGTCCCCGACAGGGCGATCGTTTAGGTGCTGAAGCTTTCTTT CASSPRQGDRLGAEAFF
TRBJ2-1 TRBD2 - TRBV27 15 TGTGCCAGCAGTACGGGACTAGCGGGCCCAAATGAGCAGTTCTTC CASSTGLAGPNEQFF
TRBJ2-7 TRBD2 - TRBV2 15 TGTGCCAGCTACCCACTAGCGGGGGCCTCCTACGAGCAGTACTTC CASYPLAGASYEQYF
TRBJ1-3 - - TRBV10-3 14 TGTGCCATCAGTGAGTCATACGGTGTTGGCACCATATATTTT CAISESYGVGTIYF
TRBJ2-3 TRBD1 - TRBV4-2 15 TGTGCCAGCAGCCAACCGGGACAGGGCACAGATACGCAGTATTTT CASSQPGQGTDTQYF
TRBJ1-2 TRBD1 - TRBV5-1 18 TGCGCCAGCAGCTTTCTACAGGGGGCGCTTAGTTGGAACTATGGCTACACCTTC CASSFLQGALSWNYGYTF
TRBJ1-6 - - TRBV27 14 TGTGCCAGCAGTTCTCGACAGGAGAATTCACCCCTCCACTTT CASSSRQENSPLHF
TRBJ2-1 TRBD1 - TRBV6-5 14 TGTGCCAGCAGTTGGGACAGGGGTTACAATGAGCAGTTCTTC CASSWDRGYNEQFF
TRBJ1-2 - - TRBV3-1/TRBV3-2 13 TGTGCCAGCAGCCTAGGACATAACTATGGCTACACCTTC CASSLGHNYGYTF
TRBJ2-2 TRBD2 - TRBV6-5 15 TGTGCCAGCACCGGGACTAGCGGGAACACCGGGGAGCTGTTTTTT CASTGTSGNTGELFF
TRBJ1-5 - once TRBV28 13 TGTGCCAGCAGTTTCCGGGGCTCCGAGCCCCAGCATTTT CASSFRGSEPQHF
TRBJ1-4 - - TRBV28 14 TGTGCCAGCGGGAGACAGGAATCTAATGAAAAACTGTTTTTT CASGRQESNEKLFF
TRBJ1-5 - - TRBV4-1 18 TGCGCCAGCAGCCAAGTTTTTGGCGGTAAGGGGCCCGGTCAGCCCCAGCATTTT CASSQVFGGKGPGQPQHF
TRBJ1-1 - - TRBV12-5 10 TGTGCTAGTGTGGTCGCTGAAGCTTTCTTT CASVVAEAFF
TRBJ1-3 - - TRBV7-8 15 TGTGCCAGCGGACGGGCCCACTGGTCTGGAAACACCATATATTTT CASGRAHWSGNTIYF
TRBJ2-1 - - TRBV9 15 TGTGCCAGCAGCGTAAATCTCAATGCCTACAATGAGCAGTTCTTC CASSVNLNAYNEQFF
TRBJ2-1 TRBD2 - TRBV6-5 15 TGTGCCAGCAGTCCGGCTAGCGGGGTTGCCAATGAGCAGTTCTTC CASSPASGVANEQFF
TRBJ1-5 TRBD1 - TRBV28 17 TGTGCCAGCAGCTCCCGACAGGGAGGATTAGAAAATCAGCCCCAGCATTTT CASSSRQGGLENQPQHF
TRBJ1-4 - - TRBV4-1 13 TGCGCCAGCAGCCAATTAGACAGTGAAAAACTGTTTTTT CASSQLDSEKLFF
TRBJ2-7 - - TRBV4-1 14 TGCGCCAGCAGCCCACGGACGGCGTCCTACGAGCAGTACTTC CASSPRTASYEQYF
TRBJ1-6 - - TRBV5-5 18 TGTGCCAGCAGCTTGACTCCCCCTACCCCCGTATATAATTCACCCCTCCACTTT CASSLTPPTPVYNSPLHF
TRBJ2-7 TRBD1 - TRBV5-4 15 TGTGCCAGCAGCTTGGTTGCAGGGGGCTCCTACGAGCAGTACTTC CASSLVAGGSYEQYF
TRBJ2-3 - - TRBV30 13 TGTGCCTGGAGTGTCTCTGGGACAGATACGCAGTATTTT CAWSVSGTDTQYF
TRBJ2-3 TRBD2 - TRBV5-1 17 TGCGCCAGCAGCATTGGGCCCGGGACTAGCGGGAGGAGTACGCAGTATTTT CASSIGPGTSGRSTQYF
TRBJ1-1 - - TRBV5-4 16 TGTGCCAGCAGCACCGGGACCCTAAGGGGTGGCACTGAAGCTTTCTTT CASSTGTLRGGTEAFF
TRBJ1-4 TRBD1 - TRBV25-1 15 TGTGCCAGCAGTGAATCCGGGACAGGGGGTGAAAAACTGTTTTTT CASSESGTGGEKLFF
TRBJ1-2 - - TRBV29-1 11 TGCAGCGTTGAAGGGGAAGGCGGCTACACCTTC CSVEGEGGYTF
TRBJ2-2 - - TRBV7-8 12 TGTGCCAGCAGCTTACCTACCGGGGAGCTGTTTTTT CASSLPTGELFF
TRBJ1-2 TRBD1 once TRBV5-1 15 TGCGCCAGCAGCTTGGGGGACAGGGGTGGCTATGGCTACACCTTC CASSLGDRGGYGYTF
TRBJ2-7 - - TRBV7-2 15 TGTGCCAGCAGCACGTCTGGGGGAATGTCCTACGAGCAGTACTTC CASSTSGGMSYEQYF
TRBJ1-2 - once TRBV18 15 TGTGCCAGCTCACCTACCCTCGGGGACTACTATGGCTACACCTTC CASSPTLGDYYGYTF
TRBJ2-3 TRBD1 - TRBV2 14 TGTGCCAGCAGTGTACAGGGGACCCCGGATACGCAGTATTTT CASSVQGTPDTQYF
TRBJ2-7 TRBD2 - TRBV6-5 14 TGTGCCAGCAGTTATTATCGGGGGGGCTACGAGCAGTACTTC CASSYYRGGYEQYF
TRBJ1-2 - - TRBV9 16 TGTGCCAGCAGCGCCTCGACGAGGGCAGAGGTGAGAGGCTACACCTTC CASSASTRAEVRGYTF
TRBJ2-3 - once TRBV9 17 TGTGCCAGCAGCGTAGAGAATGGGCTAGCGTACACAGATACGCAGTATTTT CASSVENGLAYTDTQYF
TRBJ1-5 - - TRBV30 14 TGTGCCTGGAATCAAGGAGTTGGGAATCAGCCCCAGCATTTT CAWNQGVGNQPQHF
TRBJ2-1 TRBD2 - TRBV6-9 16 TGTGCCAGCATCCTAGCGGGGGGGCCTACCTACAATGAGCAGTTCTTC CASILAGGPTYNEQFF
TRBJ2-3 - once TRBV27 11 TGTGCCAGCAGTTTTTTAGATACGCAGTATTTT CASSFLDTQYF
TRBJ2-7 - few TRBV19 14 TGTGCCAGTACCCCATATCCGGGGAGCTACGAGCAGTACTTC CASTPYPGSYEQYF
TRBJ2-1 TRBD2 - TRBV19 14 TGTGCCAGTGTACGGGACGGGGGGGATAATGAGCAGTTCTTC CASVRDGGDNEQFF
TRBJ2-2 TRBD2 - TRBV5-1 16 TGCGCCAGCAGCGCACTAGCGGGAGCTTACACCGGGGAGCTGTTTTTT CASSALAGAYTGELFF
TRBJ2-1 - - TRBV27 13 TGTGCCAGCAGTTTGAGGGGGCGGGGTGAGCAGTTCTTC CASSLRGRGEQFF
TRBJ2-7 TRBD1 few TRBV5-1 15 TGCGCCAGCAGCTTGGTTCCCCAGGGGGCCTACGAGCAGTACTTC CASSLVPQGAYEQYF
TRBJ1-5 TRBD1 - TRBV19 15 TGTGCCAGTAGATGGGACAGGGGAGAAAATCAGCCCCAGCATTTT CASRWDRGENQPQHF
TRBJ1-6 TRBD1 - TRBV19 14 TGTGCCAGTAGCCAGACAGGGGGGAATTCACCCCTCCACTTT CASSQTGGNSPLHF
TRBJ2-2 - medium-sized TRBV6-5 14 TGTGCCAGCGTCGGGCCCAAGGACACCGGGGAGCTGTTTTTT CASVGPKDTGELFF
TRBJ1-5 - - TRBV5-6 14 TGTGCCAGCAGCCCCCGGGGGGGGCTTCAGCCCCAGCATTTT CASSPRGGLQPQHF
TRBJ2-2 - - TRBV28 16 TGTGCCAGCAGTTGGGGGCTTAACAGGGAATCCGGGGAGCTGTTTTTT CASSWGLNRESGELFF